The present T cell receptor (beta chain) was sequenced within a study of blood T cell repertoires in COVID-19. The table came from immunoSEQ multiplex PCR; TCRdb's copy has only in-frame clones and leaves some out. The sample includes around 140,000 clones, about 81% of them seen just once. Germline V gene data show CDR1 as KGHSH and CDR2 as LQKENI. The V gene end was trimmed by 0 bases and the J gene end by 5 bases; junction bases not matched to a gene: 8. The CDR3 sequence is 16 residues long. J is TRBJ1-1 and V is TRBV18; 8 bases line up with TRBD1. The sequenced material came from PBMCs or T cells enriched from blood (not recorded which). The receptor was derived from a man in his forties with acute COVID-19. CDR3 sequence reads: CASSPPTGGIGTEAFF. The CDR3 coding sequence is TGTGCCAGCTCACCACCCACAGGGGGGATTGGAACTGAAGCTTTCTTT. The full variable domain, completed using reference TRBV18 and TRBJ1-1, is NAGVMQNPRHLVRRRGQEARLRCSPMKGHSHVYWYRQLPEEGLKFMVYLQKENIIDESGMPKERFSAEFPKEGPSILRIQQVVRGDSAAYFCASSPPTGGIGTEAFFGQGTRLTVV.